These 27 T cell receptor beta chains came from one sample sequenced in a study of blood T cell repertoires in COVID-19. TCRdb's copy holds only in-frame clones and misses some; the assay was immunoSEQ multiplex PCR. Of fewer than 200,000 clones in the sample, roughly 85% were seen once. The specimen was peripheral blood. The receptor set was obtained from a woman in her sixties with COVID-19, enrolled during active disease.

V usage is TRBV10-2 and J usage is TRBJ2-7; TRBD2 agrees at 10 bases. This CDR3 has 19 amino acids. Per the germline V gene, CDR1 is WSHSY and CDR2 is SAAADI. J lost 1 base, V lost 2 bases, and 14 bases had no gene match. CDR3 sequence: CASSEMVSGRADGSYEQYF. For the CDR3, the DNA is TGCGCCAGCAGTGAGATGGTAAGCGGGAGGGCCGACGGGTCCTACGAGCAGTACTTC.

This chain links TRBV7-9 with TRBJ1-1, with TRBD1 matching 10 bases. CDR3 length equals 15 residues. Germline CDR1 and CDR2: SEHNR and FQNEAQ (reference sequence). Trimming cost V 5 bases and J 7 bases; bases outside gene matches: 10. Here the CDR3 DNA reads TGTGCCAGCAGCCCTGGGGCGACAGGGGGCAATGAAGCTTTCTTT. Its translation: CASSPGATGGNEAFF.

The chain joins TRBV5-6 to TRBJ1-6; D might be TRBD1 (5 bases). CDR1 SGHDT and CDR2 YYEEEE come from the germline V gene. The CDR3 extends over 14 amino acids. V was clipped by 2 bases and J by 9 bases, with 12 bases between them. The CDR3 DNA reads TGTGCCAGCAGCTTTCCAGGGATGGGTTCACCCCTCCACTTT. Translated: CASSFPGMGSPLHF.

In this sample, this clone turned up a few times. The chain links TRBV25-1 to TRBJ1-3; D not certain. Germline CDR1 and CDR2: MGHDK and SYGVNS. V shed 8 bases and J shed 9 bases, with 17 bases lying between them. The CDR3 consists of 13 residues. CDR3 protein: CASGTTKGGTIYF. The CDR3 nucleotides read TGTGCCAGCGGAACAACTAAGGGAGGCACCATATATTTT.

CDR3 protein: CSASRRGFNTYEQYV. In DNA, the CDR3 is TGCAGTGCTAGTCGTCGAGGATTCAACACTTACGAGCAGTACGTC. This chain connects TRBV20-1 to TRBJ2-7; D gene unclear. This CDR3 comprises 15 residues. Germline V gene sequence: CDR1 DFQATT, CDR2 SNEGSKA (reference sequence). Trimming removed 3 bases from V and 4 bases from J, with 19 bases in between.

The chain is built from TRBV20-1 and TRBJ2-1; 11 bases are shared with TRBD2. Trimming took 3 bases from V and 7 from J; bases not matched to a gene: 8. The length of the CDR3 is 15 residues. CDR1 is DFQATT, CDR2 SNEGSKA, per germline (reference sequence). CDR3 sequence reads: CSASEPTSGKNEQFF. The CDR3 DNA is TGCAGTGCTAGTGAGCCGACTAGCGGGAAAAATGAGCAGTTCTTC.

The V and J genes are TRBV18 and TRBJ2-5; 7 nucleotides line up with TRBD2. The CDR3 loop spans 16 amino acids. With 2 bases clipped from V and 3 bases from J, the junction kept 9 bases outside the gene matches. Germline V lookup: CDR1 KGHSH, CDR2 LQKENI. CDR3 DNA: TGTGCCAGCTCACCATGGGTTGGCGGGAGAGAAGAGACCCAGTACTTC. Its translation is CASSPWVGGREETQYF. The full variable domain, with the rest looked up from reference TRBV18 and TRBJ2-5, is NAGVMQNPRHLVRRRGQEARLRCSPMKGHSHVYWYRQLPEEGLKFMVYLQKENIIDESGMPKERFSAEFPKEGPSILRIQQVVRGDSAAYFCASSPWVGGREETQYFGPGTRLLVL.

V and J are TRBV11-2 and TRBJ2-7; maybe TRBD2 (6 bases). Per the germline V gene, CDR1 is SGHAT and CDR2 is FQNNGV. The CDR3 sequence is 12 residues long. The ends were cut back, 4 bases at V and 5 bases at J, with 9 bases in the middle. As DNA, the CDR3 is TGTGCCAGCAGCTACCCGGGGGACGAGCAGTACTTC. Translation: CASSYPGDEQYF.

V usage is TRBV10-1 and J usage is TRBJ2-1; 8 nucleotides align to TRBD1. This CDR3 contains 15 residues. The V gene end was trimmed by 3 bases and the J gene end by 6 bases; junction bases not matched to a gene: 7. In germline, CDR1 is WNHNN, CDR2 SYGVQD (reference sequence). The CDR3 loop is CASSDRDRGGNEQFF. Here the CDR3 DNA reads TGCGCCAGCAGTGACCGTGACAGGGGAGGCAATGAGCAGTTCTTC.

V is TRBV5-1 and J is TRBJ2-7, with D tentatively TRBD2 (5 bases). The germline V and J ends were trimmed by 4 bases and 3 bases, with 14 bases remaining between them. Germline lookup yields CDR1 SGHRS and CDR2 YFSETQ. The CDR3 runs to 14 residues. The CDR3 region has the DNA TGCGCCAGCAGCCTCACGAGAGGGATCTACGAGCAGTACTTC. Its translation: CASSLTRGIYEQYF. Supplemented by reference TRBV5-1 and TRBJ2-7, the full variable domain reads KAGVTQTPRYLIKTRGQQVTLSCSPISGHRSVSWYQQTPGQGLQFLFEYFSETQRNKGNFPGRFSGRQFSNSRSEMNVSTLELGDSALYLCASSLTRGIYEQYFGPGTRLTVT.

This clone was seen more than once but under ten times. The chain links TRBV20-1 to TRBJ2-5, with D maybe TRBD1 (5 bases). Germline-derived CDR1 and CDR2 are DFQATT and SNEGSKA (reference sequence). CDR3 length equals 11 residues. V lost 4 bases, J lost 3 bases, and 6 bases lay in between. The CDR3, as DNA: TGCAGTGCTACCAGGGAAGAGACCCAGTACTTC. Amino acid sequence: CSATREETQYF.

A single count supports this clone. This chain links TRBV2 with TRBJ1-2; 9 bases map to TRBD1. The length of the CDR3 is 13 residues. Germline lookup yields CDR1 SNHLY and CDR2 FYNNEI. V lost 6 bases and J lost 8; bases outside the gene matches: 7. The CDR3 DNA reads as TGTGCCAGCAGAAGGGGACAGGGCGAGGGCTACACCTTC. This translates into CASRRGQGEGYTF.

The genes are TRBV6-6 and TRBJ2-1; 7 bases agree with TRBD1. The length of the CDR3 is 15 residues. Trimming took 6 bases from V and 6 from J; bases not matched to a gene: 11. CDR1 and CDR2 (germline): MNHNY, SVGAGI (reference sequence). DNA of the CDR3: TGTGCCAGCAGACTCGACAGGGCGCCTGCCAATGAGCAGTTCTTC. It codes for CASRLDRAPANEQFF.

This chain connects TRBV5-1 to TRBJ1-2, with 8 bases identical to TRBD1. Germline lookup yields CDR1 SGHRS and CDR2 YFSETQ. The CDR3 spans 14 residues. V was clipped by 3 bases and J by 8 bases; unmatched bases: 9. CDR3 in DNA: TGCGCCAGCAGCTCCCTCAGGGGGCATAGGGGCTACACCTTC. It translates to CASSSLRGHRGYTF.

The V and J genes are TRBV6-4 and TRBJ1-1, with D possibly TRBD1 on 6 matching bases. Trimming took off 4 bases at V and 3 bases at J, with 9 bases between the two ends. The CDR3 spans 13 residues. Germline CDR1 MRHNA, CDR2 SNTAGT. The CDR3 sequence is CASSVKGDTEAFF. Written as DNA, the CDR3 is TGTGCCAGCAGTGTAAAGGGGGACACTGAAGCTTTCTTT.

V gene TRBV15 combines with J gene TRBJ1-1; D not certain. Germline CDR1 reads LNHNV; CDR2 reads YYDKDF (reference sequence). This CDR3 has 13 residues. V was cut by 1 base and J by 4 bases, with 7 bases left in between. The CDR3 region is CATSRVGGTEAFF. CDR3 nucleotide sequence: TGTGCCACCAGCAGAGTTGGCGGCACTGAAGCTTTCTTT.

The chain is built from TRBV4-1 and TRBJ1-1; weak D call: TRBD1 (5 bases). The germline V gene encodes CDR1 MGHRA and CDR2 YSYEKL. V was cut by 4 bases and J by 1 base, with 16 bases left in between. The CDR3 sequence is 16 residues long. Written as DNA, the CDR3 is TGCGCCAGCAGCCCCCCAGGGTGGGATACGAACACTGAAGCTTTCTTT. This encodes CASSPPGWDTNTEAFF.

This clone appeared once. CDR3 coding DNA: TGTGCCAGCAGCCTGGACGGGAGTAGCAATCAGCCCCAGCATTTT. Its protein product is CASSLDGSSNQPQHF. This rearrangement joins TRBV3-1 (or the pseudogene TRBV3-2) to TRBJ1-5; D is undetermined. The CDR3 totals 15 residues. Deletions cut 4 bases from V and 0 bases from J, with 10 bases between. Germline CDR1 reads LGHDT; CDR2 reads YNNKEL (reference sequence).

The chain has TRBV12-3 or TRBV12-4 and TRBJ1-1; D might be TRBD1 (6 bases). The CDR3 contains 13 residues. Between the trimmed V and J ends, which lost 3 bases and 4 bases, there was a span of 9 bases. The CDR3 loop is CASSLDSPTEAFF. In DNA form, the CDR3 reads TGTGCCAGCAGTTTGGACAGTCCCACTGAAGCTTTCTTT.

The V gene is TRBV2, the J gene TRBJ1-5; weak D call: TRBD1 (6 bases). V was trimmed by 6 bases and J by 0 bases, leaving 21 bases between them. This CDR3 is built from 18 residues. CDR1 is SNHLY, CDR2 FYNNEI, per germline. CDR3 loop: CASSSLLTGDLSNQPQHF. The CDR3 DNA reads TGTGCCAGCAGCTCCCTCTTGACAGGAGACCTTAGCAATCAGCCCCAGCATTTT. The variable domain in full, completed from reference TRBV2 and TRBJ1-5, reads EPEVTQTPSHQVTQMGQEVILRCVPISNHLYFYWYRQILGQKVEFLVSFYNNEISEKSEIFDDQFSVERPDGSNFTLKIRSTKLEDSAMYFCASSSLLTGDLSNQPQHFGDGTRLSIL.

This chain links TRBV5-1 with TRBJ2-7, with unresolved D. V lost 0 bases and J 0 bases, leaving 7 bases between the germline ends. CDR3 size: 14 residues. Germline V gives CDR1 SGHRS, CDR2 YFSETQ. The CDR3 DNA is TGCGCCAGCAGCTTGGATTGGAGCTCCTACGAGCAGTACTTC. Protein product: CASSLDWSSYEQYF.

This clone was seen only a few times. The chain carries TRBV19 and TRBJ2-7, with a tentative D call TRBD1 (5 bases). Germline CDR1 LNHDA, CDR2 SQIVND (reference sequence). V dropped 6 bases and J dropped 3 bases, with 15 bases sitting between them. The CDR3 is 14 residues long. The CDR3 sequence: CASSQGPTIYEQYF. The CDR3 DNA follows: TGTGCCAGTAGCCAGGGCCCAACCATCTACGAGCAGTACTTC.

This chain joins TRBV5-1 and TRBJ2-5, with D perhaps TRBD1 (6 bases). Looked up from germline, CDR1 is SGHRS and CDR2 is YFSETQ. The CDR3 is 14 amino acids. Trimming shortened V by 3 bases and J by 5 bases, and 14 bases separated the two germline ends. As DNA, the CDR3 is TGCGCCAGCAGCTCCCAGACAGGTTCCGAGACCCAGTACTTC. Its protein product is CASSSQTGSETQYF.

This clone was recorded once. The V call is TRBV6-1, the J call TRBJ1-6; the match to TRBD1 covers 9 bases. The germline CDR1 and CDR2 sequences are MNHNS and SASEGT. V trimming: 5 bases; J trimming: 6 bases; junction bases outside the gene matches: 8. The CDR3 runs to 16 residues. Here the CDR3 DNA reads TGTGCCAGCAGTAAAGGGACAGGGCACCTTAATTCACCCCTCCACTTT. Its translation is CASSKGTGHLNSPLHF.

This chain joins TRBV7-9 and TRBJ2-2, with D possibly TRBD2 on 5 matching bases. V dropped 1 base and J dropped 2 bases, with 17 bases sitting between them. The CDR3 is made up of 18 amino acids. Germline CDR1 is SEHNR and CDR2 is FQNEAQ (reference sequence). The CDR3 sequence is CASSLDGRGRGNTGELFF. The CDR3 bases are TGTGCCAGCAGCTTAGATGGTCGAGGGAGAGGAAACACCGGGGAGCTGTTTTTT.

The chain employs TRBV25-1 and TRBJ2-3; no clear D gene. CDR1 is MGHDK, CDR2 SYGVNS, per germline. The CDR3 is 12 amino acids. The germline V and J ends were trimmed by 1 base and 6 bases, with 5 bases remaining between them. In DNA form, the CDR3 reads TGTGCCAGCAGTGAATTGCGGGATACGCAGTATTTT. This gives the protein CASSELRDTQYF.

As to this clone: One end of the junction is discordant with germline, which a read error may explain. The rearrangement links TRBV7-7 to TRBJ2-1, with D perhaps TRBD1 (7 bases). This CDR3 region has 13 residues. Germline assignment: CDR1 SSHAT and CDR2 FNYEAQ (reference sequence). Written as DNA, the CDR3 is TGTGCTAGCAGCTCCGCCAGGGGGGCTGAGCAGTTCTTC. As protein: CASSSARGAEQFF.